This T cell receptor beta chain was captured by sequencing in a study of T cells in Graves' hyperthyroidism and ophthalmopathy. This clonotype occurred a few times. This CDR3 spans 14 amino acids. Trimming removed 6 bases from V and 0 bases from J, with 11 bases in between. Germline V gene sequence: CDR1 LNHDA, CDR2 SQIVND (reference sequence). TCR beta CDR3 regions were amplified from RNA. TCR CDR3 underwent first-round RT-PCR with the HTBI primer set. TCRdb processed the multiplex PCR reads anew with MiXCR; each CDR3 protein has one entry. Of under 350,000 distinct CDR3 sequences in the sample, roughly 18% were seen once. Hyperthyroidism patients were newly diagnosed, had disease duration under 2 months, and were aged 18 to 65 years.

This sequence joins TRBV19 and TRBJ1-1; no clear D. Material for sequencing was blood. This clonotype was obtained from a woman aged 45 to 65 with Graves' hyperthyroidism. The CDR3 nucleotides are TGTGCCAGTAGCAGCCCAGTTATGAACACTGAAGCTTTCTTT. Translation gives CASSSPVMNTEAFF.